This T cell receptor (beta chain) was sequenced in a study of T cells after yellow fever vaccination (dated by TCRdb to the late 2010s). Some background on the complete study: Libraries from fractions with low cell numbers were prepared with the SMART-Seq v4 Ultra Low Input RNA kit. Bulk TCR alpha and beta repertoires were sequenced longitudinally to track T-cell clones before and after primary and booster YFV17D yellow fever vaccination. Two healthy male donors made up the cohort, one aged 18 to 30 years and the other aged 30 to 39 years. Bulk PBMC replicates and cell subsets were isolated from blood drawn at multiple timepoints before and after both primary and secondary immunization.

What the research found in general, with its limitations: The secondary T-cell response was weaker than the primary response but faster, peaking on day 5 instead of day 15. FACS-sorted repertoires could contain abundant contaminating clonotypes from the bulk population, so computational filtering was required. A small fraction of clonotypes appeared in both the CD4 and CD8 compartments, likely as a result of convergent recombination. Most clones expanded after primary vaccination were re-detected after the booster (around 96% of CD4 and 88% of CD8), suggesting broad memory maintenance. Only a couple of donors were included in the study, so the extent to which the findings can be generalized is limited.

The sample's treatment or condition, from its label and the paper: live attenuated yellow fever vaccine strain. PBMCs were isolated from peripheral blood using a standard Ficoll-Paque protocol. Dynabeads CD4 and CD8 positive selection kits were used to isolate CD4 and CD8 T-cell fractions. RNA was extracted with TriZol from bulk PBMCs, CD4 and CD8 fractions, and dextramer-positive and dextramer-negative fractions. Taken from cysteine to phenylalanine, the CDR3 has 16 residues. Just CDR3 DNA is preserved here, 48 bases in frame from base 1. Germline trimming amounts to 0 bases on V and 3 bases on J, with 3 as the count of junction bases outside the gene matches. Based on the germline V gene, the CDR1 and CDR2 sequences are SGHTA and FQGNSA. In its sample, this clonotype was seen a few times. Its cognate antigen has yet to be identified. No quality values exist for individual bases; no much larger clone is one base distant.

TCR cDNA was synthesized by 5'RACE template switching, which introduced a universal primer site and unique molecular identifiers. Priming for cDNA synthesis came from both the TCR alpha and TCR beta constant segments. Two PCR steps were used to amplify libraries, with sample barcodes and sequencing adapters being added in the second step. Sequencing of libraries was performed on Illumina HiSeq 2500 (2x100 bp) or NovaSeq (2x150 bp). As for the original processing: MIGEC handled demultiplexing of reads and collapsing into UMI consensus sequences, while MiXCR performed V(D)J alignment. Using edgeR on replicate PBMC samples, clonotypes were called vaccine-responding if FDR was below 0.01 and the log2 fold change was above 5 up to day 15. Bulk clonotypes were assigned CD4 or CD8 identity according to which sequenced CD4 or CD8 repertoire held them at higher abundance. The public reads were reanalyzed by TCRdb: fastp trimming at Q25, MiXCR alignment, in-frame beta chains only. Identical CDR3 protein sequences are pooled into one entry, listed with their most common genes and DNA. The V and J calls shown here were made by TCRdb, not taken from the authors' results. The sample includes about 210,000 distinct CDR3 sequences, with 6.5% to 7.5% observed a single time. The top ten clonotypes cover 1% to 1.2% of the sample.

The origin of this receptor is a man younger than 45 who received the YFV17D yellow fever vaccine. The chain is made from TRBV7-2 and TRBJ1-5, with TRBD1 identical over 9 junction bases. Material: CD4+ T cells sorted from PBMCs, obtained on the day of the yellow fever booster vaccination. The CDR3 sequence is CASSLAGQGINQPQHF. The DNA sequence follows: TGTGCCAGCAGCTTAGCGGGACAGGGAATCAATCAGCCCCAGCATTTT.